Listed below are T cell receptor beta chains from one sample, sequenced in a study of CXCR3-negative and CXCR3-positive naive CD8 T cells. TCRdb reprocessed the 5' RACE reads; each CDR3 protein has one entry and no DNA is given. This table lists approximately 59,000 distinct CDR3 sequences. Sequenced material: naive CXCR3+ CD8+ T cells from blood. These receptors were taken from a human donor in good health. Some clones in this sample may be carry-over from other donors' samples. Each CDR3 is given with its conserved first and last residue. Fields, in order: CDR3 protein, J gene, V gene, clone size. Clone size is given for some rows only: seen once, a few or many times, or a class if the clone is expanded.

CDR3: CASSAAINGNNEQFF
J: TRBJ2-1
V: TRBV13
size: -

CDR3: CASSLLPGPSIEQYF
J: TRBJ2-7
V: TRBV11-2
size: -

CDR3: CASSLALRGSYQETQYF
J: TRBJ2-5
V: TRBV7-2
size: -

CDR3: CASSFGPGPNTEAFF
J: TRBJ1-1
V: TRBV5-4
size: -

CDR3: CSVQGAQTEAFF
J: TRBJ1-1
V: TRBV29-1
size: -

CDR3: CASSRASGGYTGELFF
J: TRBJ2-2
V: TRBV4-3
size: -

CDR3: CASTQAAGGPLSYEQYF
J: TRBJ2-7
V: TRBV5-1
size: -

CDR3: CASSLAPLRQGYEQYF
J: TRBJ2-7
V: TRBV7-2
size: -

CDR3: CASSLSAHAGEQYF
J: TRBJ2-7
V: TRBV5-1
size: -

CDR3: CSVGHMNTEAFF
J: TRBJ1-1
V: TRBV29-1
size: -

CDR3: CASSQSGTGVYEQYF
J: TRBJ2-7
V: TRBV7-3
size: -

CDR3: CASSIRVNEQFF
J: TRBJ2-1
V: TRBV19
size: -

CDR3: CAKTGPNTGELFF
J: TRBJ2-2
V: TRBV10-1
size: -

CDR3: CASSIEHDQDYGYTF
J: TRBJ1-2
V: TRBV7-9
size: -

CDR3: CSVVQGQPTYEQYF
J: TRBJ2-7
V: TRBV29-1
size: -

CDR3: CASRVPRGGYNEQFF
J: TRBJ2-1
V: TRBV7-2
size: -

CDR3: CASRQGISYEQYF
J: TRBJ2-7
V: TRBV3-1
size: -

CDR3: CASSDSTDTQYF
J: TRBJ2-3
V: TRBV7-8
size: -

CDR3: CASSGEESSYNEQFF
J: TRBJ2-1
V: TRBV25-1
size: -

CDR3: CASSSSLPTSGGLTDTQYF
J: TRBJ2-3
V: TRBV12-3/TRBV12-4
size: -

CDR3: CASSLGTGGLETQYF
J: TRBJ2-5
V: TRBV5-8
size: -

CDR3: CASTLTKETQYF
J: TRBJ2-5
V: TRBV5-5
size: -

CDR3: CASSSGGEGYTF
J: TRBJ1-2
V: TRBV12-3/TRBV12-4
size: -

CDR3: CASSPTGTGGFF
J: TRBJ2-1
V: TRBV12-3/TRBV12-4
size: -

CDR3: CASSPPRWTQAYNEQFF
J: TRBJ2-1
V: TRBV9
size: -

CDR3: CASSFHRLGTGVAYEQYF
J: TRBJ2-7
V: TRBV7-2
size: -

CDR3: CASIRRGGTDTQYF
J: TRBJ2-3
V: TRBV7-9
size: -

CDR3: CASSSSGGYTF
J: TRBJ1-2
V: TRBV25-1
size: -

CDR3: CASSLGRSGRNSNQPQHF
J: TRBJ1-5
V: TRBV11-2
size: -

CDR3: CASSQTHQGNTEAFF
J: TRBJ1-1
V: TRBV4-1
size: -

CDR3: CAISEWVRADFYEQYF
J: TRBJ2-7
V: TRBV10-3
size: -

CDR3: CASIPNTGGTSPLHF
J: TRBJ1-6
V: TRBV28
size: -

CDR3: CASSSHPGGPNTGELFF
J: TRBJ2-2
V: TRBV5-5
size: -

CDR3: CASSYPDTKYNEQFF
J: TRBJ2-1
V: TRBV6-2/TRBV6-3
size: -

CDR3: CSAARPASSYEQYF
J: TRBJ2-7
V: TRBV20-1
size: -

CDR3: CASSLRLFGANTEAFF
J: TRBJ1-1
V: TRBV7-2
size: -

CDR3: CASSIRSGGQETQYF
J: TRBJ2-5
V: TRBV19
size: -

CDR3: CASSPGTGASGNTIYF
J: TRBJ1-3
V: TRBV5-1
size: -

CDR3: CASSYGLVVDEQFF
J: TRBJ2-1
V: TRBV12-3/TRBV12-4
size: -

CDR3: CASSQDWNEKLFF
J: TRBJ1-4
V: TRBV14
size: -

CDR3: CSALEGDSSYEQYF
J: TRBJ2-7
V: TRBV29-1
size: medium-sized

CDR3: CASSLARYQPQHF
J: TRBJ1-5
V: TRBV7-6
size: -

CDR3: CAISGLAGAHF
J: TRBJ2-7
V: TRBV10-3
size: -

CDR3: CASSYSGGGELFF
J: TRBJ2-2
V: TRBV6-6
size: -

CDR3: CASSPLAGGEADTQYF
J: TRBJ2-3
V: TRBV11-2
size: -

CDR3: CSVEGRGIDFADYGYTF
J: TRBJ1-2
V: TRBV29-1
size: -

CDR3: CASSPQGGEQYF
J: TRBJ2-7
V: TRBV18
size: -

CDR3: CASRYSGTGRTGELFF
J: TRBJ2-2
V: TRBV7-9
size: -

CDR3: CASSPPWTSGSSWEQYF
J: TRBJ2-7
V: TRBV12-3/TRBV12-4
size: -

CDR3: CASSPRERMNTEAFF
J: TRBJ1-1
V: TRBV27
size: -

CDR3: CASSLGTGDGYTF
J: TRBJ1-2
V: TRBV7-9
size: -

CDR3: CATSRDGGGAYEQFF
J: TRBJ2-1
V: TRBV15
size: -

CDR3: CASSQDGSQVQKFSGANVLTF
J: TRBJ2-6
V: TRBV3-1
size: -

CDR3: CSVEYGNGYTF
J: TRBJ1-2
V: TRBV29-1
size: -

CDR3: CSLEGWREGSGYGYTF
J: TRBJ1-2
V: TRBV20-1
size: -

CDR3: CASRLSGTADFYEQYF
J: TRBJ2-7
V: TRBV28
size: -

CDR3: CASSLRSLAVAYNEQFF
J: TRBJ2-1
V: TRBV7-3
size: -

CDR3: CASSPLDRNYGYTF
J: TRBJ1-2
V: TRBV7-6
size: -